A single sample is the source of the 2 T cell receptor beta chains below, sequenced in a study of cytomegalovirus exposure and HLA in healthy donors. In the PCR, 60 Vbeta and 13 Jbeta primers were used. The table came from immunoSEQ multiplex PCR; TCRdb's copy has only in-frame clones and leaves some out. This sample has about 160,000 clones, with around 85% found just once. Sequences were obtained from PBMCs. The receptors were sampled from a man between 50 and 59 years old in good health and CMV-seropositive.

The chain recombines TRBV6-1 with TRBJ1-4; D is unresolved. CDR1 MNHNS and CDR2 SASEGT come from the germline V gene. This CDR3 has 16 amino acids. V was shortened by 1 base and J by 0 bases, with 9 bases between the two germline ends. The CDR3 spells CASSEGALATNEKLFF. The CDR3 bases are TGTGCCAGCAGTGAAGGAGCCCTCGCAACTAATGAAAAACTGTTTTTT.

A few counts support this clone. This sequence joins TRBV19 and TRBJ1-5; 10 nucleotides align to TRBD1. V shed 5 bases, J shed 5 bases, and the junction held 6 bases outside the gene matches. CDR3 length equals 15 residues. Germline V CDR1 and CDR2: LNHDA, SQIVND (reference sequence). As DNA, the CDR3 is TGTGCCAGTAGTGTGCGCGGACAGGGGGATCAGCCCCAGCATTTT. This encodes CASSVRGQGDQPQHF. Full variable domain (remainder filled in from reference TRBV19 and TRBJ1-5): DGGITQSPKYLFRKEGQNVTLSCEQNLNHDAMYWYRQDPGQGLRLIYYSQIVNDFQKGDIAEGYSVSREKKESFPLTVTSAQKNPTAFYLCASSVRGQGDQPQHFGDGTRLSIL.